The T cell receptor (beta chain) described here comes from a study of T cells in Graves' hyperthyroidism and ophthalmopathy. This clonotype was seen a handful of times. Its specificity is unknown. General study points: The blood repertoire included most of the expanded thyroid clonotypes above 0.001.

In making diagnoses, clinical symptoms, serum thyroxine and TRAb, thyroid ultrasound and orbital computed tomography were all used. What was amplified from RNA transcripts were TCR beta CDR3 regions. First-round RT-PCR of the TCR CDR3 relied on the HTBI primer set. TCRdb used MiXCR to reprocess the multiplex PCR reads, holding one entry per CDR3 protein. Here the sample spans about 700,000 distinct CDR3 sequences, 14% being singletons. The germline CDR1 and CDR2 sequences are ENHRY and SYGVKD. The CDR3 spans 14 residues. V lost 3 bases and J 2 bases, leaving 8 bases between the germline ends. The J gene is TRBJ2-1, the V gene TRBV10-3; the D is unclear. The sample taken for sequencing was blood. The sequence derives from a woman aged 18-30 years with Graves' hyperthyroidism. The DNA for the CDR3 is TGTGCCATCAGTGACCCGGGTACCTACAATGAGCAGTTCTTC. This translates into CAISDPGTYNEQFF.